The rows below give T cell receptor beta chains drawn from one sample of a study of T-cell memory formation after mild COVID-19. TCRdb reprocessed the 5' RACE reads with MiXCR, giving one entry per CDR3 protein. The sample lists roughly 160,000 distinct CDR3 sequences; 11% were seen once. The specimen sequenced was PBMCs or a T cell subset sorted from them (not recorded which). The receptors shown here come from a man aged 18 to 30 who had mild COVID-19 (a few samples of this study predate the infection). Cell type and time point are not known. Both conserved end residues are part of each CDR3. Each record gives: D gene, V gene, J gene, clone size, CDR3 DNA, CDR3 protein. D genes are given only for firm matches. Clone size, where shown, is once, few, many, or a class for clones that have expanded.

D: TRBD1
V: TRBV6-6
J: TRBJ1-2
size: -
DNA: TGTGCCAGCAGCGTGGGACAGGGCCTTAGGGATGGCTACACCTTC
CDR3: CASSVGQGLRDGYTF

D: -
V: TRBV29-1
J: TRBJ2-5
size: few
DNA: TGCAGCGTCCGGGACCACCCAAGCGAGGCCCAGTACTTC
CDR3: CSVRDHPSEAQYF

D: TRBD1
V: TRBV6-5
J: TRBJ1-1
size: few
DNA: TGTGCCAGCAGCCGGACAGGGAGGGGCACTGAAGCTTTCTTT
CDR3: CASSRTGRGTEAFF

D: TRBD2
V: TRBV20-1
J: TRBJ2-3
size: many
DNA: TGCAGTGCTACTTGGCCGGGGGGACCCGCAGATACGCAGTATTTT
CDR3: CSATWPGGPADTQYF

D: -
V: TRBV7-8
J: TRBJ1-2
size: -
DNA: TGTGCCAGCAGCTTGTACGGGGATGGCTACACCTTC
CDR3: CASSLYGDGYTF

D: TRBD1
V: TRBV10-3
J: TRBJ1-1
size: -
DNA: TGTGCCTCGACGGGACAGGGTCTCGGGGGGAGTTTCGGCACTGAAGCTTTCTTT
CDR3: CASTGQGLGGSFGTEAFF

D: TRBD2
V: TRBV6-2/TRBV6-3
J: TRBJ2-3
size: few
DNA: TGTGCCAGCAGTTCCTACCCCTCGAAGACTAGCGGGGGGATGGTTACGCAGTATTTT
CDR3: CASSSYPSKTSGGMVTQYF

D: -
V: TRBV11-1
J: TRBJ2-2
size: few
DNA: TGTGCCAGCAGCTTAGCGCGGGCCCCCACCGGGGAGCTGTTTTTT
CDR3: CASSLARAPTGELFF

D: TRBD2
V: TRBV12-3/TRBV12-4
J: TRBJ2-7
size: few
DNA: TGTGCCAGCAGTAGCGGGGCCTACGAGCAGTACTTC
CDR3: CASSSGAYEQYF

D: -
V: TRBV4-1
J: TRBJ1-6
size: -
DNA: TGCGCCAGCAGCCAGGTCGACAGGAATTCACCCCTCCACTTT
CDR3: CASSQVDRNSPLHF

D: -
V: TRBV5-1
J: TRBJ2-1
size: few
DNA: TGCGCCAGCAGCTTGGTGGTCGGTAGCTCCTACAATGAGCAGTTCTTC
CDR3: CASSLVVGSSYNEQFF

D: -
V: TRBV4-3
J: TRBJ1-1
size: -
DNA: TGCGCCAGCAGCAGGACGGCGAACACTGAAGCTTTCTTT
CDR3: CASSRTANTEAFF

D: -
V: TRBV5-1
J: TRBJ2-3
size: few
DNA: TGCGCCAGCAGCTTGTACATACGCACAGATACGCAGTATTTT
CDR3: CASSLYIRTDTQYF

D: -
V: TRBV5-1
J: TRBJ1-1
size: -
DNA: TGCGCCAGCAGCTTGGTGAACCTTGGGACTGAAGCTTTCTTT
CDR3: CASSLVNLGTEAFF

D: -
V: TRBV5-1
J: TRBJ1-4
size: -
DNA: TGCGCCAGCAGCTTTAGCACTGCAACTAATGAAAAACTGTTTTTT
CDR3: CASSFSTATNEKLFF

D: -
V: TRBV7-2
J: TRBJ2-7
size: few
DNA: TGTGCCAGCAGCATCCGGACAGTTCAGGGGGAGCAGTACTTC
CDR3: CASSIRTVQGEQYF

D: -
V: TRBV7-2
J: TRBJ1-1
size: -
DNA: TGTGCCAGCAGCCCCTTAAGGACAGCGAAGAACACTGAAGCTTTCTTT
CDR3: CASSPLRTAKNTEAFF

D: -
V: TRBV6-5
J: TRBJ2-1
size: many
DNA: TGTGCCAGCAGCCCCAGGGGGGATGAGCAGTTCTTC
CDR3: CASSPRGDEQFF

D: -
V: TRBV2
J: TRBJ1-1
size: -
DNA: TGTGCCAGCAGTGACCTGGGGTTGACTGAAGCTTTCTTT
CDR3: CASSDLGLTEAFF

D: -
V: TRBV9
J: TRBJ2-2
size: -
DNA: TGTGCCAGCAGCGTAACAGGAGTCACCGGGGAGCTGTTTTTT
CDR3: CASSVTGVTGELFF

D: TRBD2
V: TRBV2
J: TRBJ2-5
size: few
DNA: TGTGCCAGCAGGGGGGGGACTAGCAGGCTAGGGACCCAGTACTTC
CDR3: CASRGGTSRLGTQYF

D: -
V: TRBV9
J: TRBJ2-5
size: many
DNA: TGTGCCAGCAGCGTAGCTGTGGGAGAGACCCAGTACTTC
CDR3: CASSVAVGETQYF

D: -
V: TRBV12-5
J: TRBJ2-3
size: -
DNA: TGTGCTAGTGGTTATGGGGATTCCACAGATACGCAGTATTTT
CDR3: CASGYGDSTDTQYF

D: TRBD2
V: TRBV7-3
J: TRBJ2-7
size: -
DNA: TGTGCCAGCAGCTCAGGACTAGCGGGGTACCACGAGCAGTACTTC
CDR3: CASSSGLAGYHEQYF

D: -
V: TRBV7-3
J: TRBJ1-6
size: -
DNA: TGTGCCAGCAGCCTTACCGGGACGCCACCCCTCCACTTT
CDR3: CASSLTGTPPLHF

D: -
V: TRBV4-1
J: TRBJ2-6
size: few
DNA: TGCGCCAGCAGCCAAGATTCGGGCGCTGGGGCCAACGTCCTGACTTTC
CDR3: CASSQDSGAGANVLTF

D: -
V: TRBV7-2
J: TRBJ1-1
size: many
DNA: TGTGCCAGCAGCTTAGACAGGGTTGACACTGAAGCTTTCTTT
CDR3: CASSLDRVDTEAFF

D: -
V: TRBV29-1
J: TRBJ1-4
size: -
DNA: TGCAGCGTTGGTTTGGGGCGGGTTAATGAAAAACTGTTTTTT
CDR3: CSVGLGRVNEKLFF

D: -
V: TRBV12-3/TRBV12-4
J: TRBJ2-2
size: many
DNA: TGTGCCAGCAGTCGGGACACCGGGGAGCTGTTTTTT
CDR3: CASSRDTGELFF

D: TRBD1
V: TRBV7-3
J: TRBJ1-1
size: -
DNA: TGTGCCAGCAGCCCAACAGGGGGCATGAACACTGAAGCTTTCTTT
CDR3: CASSPTGGMNTEAFF

D: TRBD2
V: TRBV5-1
J: TRBJ2-1
size: few
DNA: TGCGCCAGCAGCTCCGCGGGGGGGCGAGATGAGCAGTTCTTC
CDR3: CASSSAGGRDEQFF

D: TRBD1
V: TRBV2
J: TRBJ1-6
size: -
DNA: TGTGCCAGCAGCGGACAGGGCTCCTATAATTCACCCCTCCACTTT
CDR3: CASSGQGSYNSPLHF

D: -
V: TRBV6-5
J: TRBJ1-2
size: -
DNA: TGTGCCAGCAGTTACTCGAGCTCTCATAAGGTTCTATCCACTAACTATGGCTACACCTTC
CDR3: CASSYSSSHKVLSTNYGYTF

D: -
V: TRBV6-2/TRBV6-3
J: TRBJ2-7
size: many
DNA: TGTGCCAGCACCGCATCGGGGGTAACCTACGAGCAGTACTTC
CDR3: CASTASGVTYEQYF

D: -
V: TRBV2
J: TRBJ2-5
size: many
DNA: TGTGCCAGCAGGGAGCGACAGGAGACCCAGTACTTC
CDR3: CASRERQETQYF

D: TRBD1
V: TRBV12-3/TRBV12-4
J: TRBJ2-5
size: -
DNA: TGTGCCAGCAGCCTTAGACAGGGAGAGACCCAGTACTTC
CDR3: CASSLRQGETQYF

D: -
V: TRBV4-1
J: TRBJ2-7
size: many
DNA: TGCGCCAGCAGTTCGATAGGGAAGGTGAACGAGCAGTACTTC
CDR3: CASSSIGKVNEQYF

D: TRBD2
V: TRBV9
J: TRBJ2-3
size: few
DNA: TGTGCCAGCAGCGTGTCGGGGACTAGCGGCACAGATACGCAGTATTTT
CDR3: CASSVSGTSGTDTQYF

D: TRBD1
V: TRBV7-2
J: TRBJ2-1
size: many
DNA: TGTGCCAGCAGTTTTGACAGGGTCAATGAGCAGTTCTTC
CDR3: CASSFDRVNEQFF

D: TRBD1
V: TRBV20-1
J: TRBJ1-4
size: few
DNA: TGCAGTGCTAGTGAGCAGGGGGCGGATGAAAAACTGTTTTTT
CDR3: CSASEQGADEKLFF